Included here is one T cell receptor beta chain sequence, with context. The antigen is unknown. Germline values: CDR1 SEHNR, CDR2 FQNEAQ (reference sequence). The CDR3 spans 15 residues. The V end lost 1 base, the J end lost 8 bases, and 12 bases lay between the germline ends. MiXCR was run by TCRdb on the reads, yielding one entry per CDR3 protein. The data contain about 52,000 distinct CDR3 sequences, around 20% of them singletons. The data were obtained in a study of T cell repertoires in cytomegalovirus infection. Overall study context: Indicated by public TCR beta signatures were CMV infection and matching HLA type. Study-wide findings and caveats: Adding up the frequency of public TCR beta families identified people who carried CMV plus the relevant HLA. The response measured ex vivo was dominated by TCR beta clonotypes (HLA-C-restricted and CMV-specific).

This receptor was obtained from a human donor in good health (CMV status not recorded). Some clones in this sample may be carry-over from other donors' samples. The rearrangement joins TRBV7-9 to TRBJ1-6, with D maybe TRBD1 (6 bases). The material sequenced was CD8+ T cells from cultured PBMCs, taken from culture after CMV antigen stimulation. The CDR3 reads CASSLVGGRDSPLHF. The CDR3 nucleotides read TGTGCCAGCAGCTTAGTAGGGGGGAGGGATTCACCCCTCCACTTT.